The 30 T cell receptor beta chains presented below share a single source sample, sequenced in a study of radiotherapy plus CTLA-4 blockade in lung cancer. This table comes from immunoSEQ multiplex PCR, and its TCRdb copy is limited to in-frame clones, with some not included. This repertoire shows 55,000 to 65,000 clones, 77% found once; its top ten account for 3.5% to 4%. This specimen consisted of peripheral blood, obtained from a patient treated with radiotherapy plus ipilimumab. These receptors were obtained from a human donor with non-small cell lung cancer who had a partial response to radiotherapy plus ipilimumab.

The rearrangement uses TRBV28 and TRBJ2-7; D is unclear. The germline CDR1 and CDR2 sequences are MDHEN and SYDVKM. This CDR3 is 13 amino acids long. The V and J ends lost 6 bases and 2 bases respectively, with 11 bases between them. The CDR3 region has the DNA TGTGCCAGCAGCCCATCAATCACCTACGAGCAGTACTTC. Its protein product is CASSPSITYEQYF.

The chain carries TRBV7-2 and TRBJ1-1, with 9 bases matching TRBD1. With V trimmed by 5 bases and J by 4 bases, 8 bases remained unmatched. CDR1 is SGHTA and CDR2 is FQGNSA in the germline V gene. CDR3 size: 15 residues. The CDR3 DNA reads as TGTGCCAGCAGCCTTGGACAGGGGAGGGGCACTGAAGCTTTCTTT. Translating gives CASSLGQGRGTEAFF.

The V call is TRBV30, the J call TRBJ2-1, with 11 bases that match TRBD1. V trimming: 5 bases; J trimming: 6 bases; junction bases outside the gene matches: 0. Germline lookup yields CDR1 GTSNPN and CDR2 SVGIG (reference sequence). This CDR3 has 12 residues. The CDR3 sequence is CAWGTGGNEQFF. DNA of the CDR3: TGTGCCTGGGGGACAGGGGGCAATGAGCAGTTCTTC. The variable domain in full, with the rest retrieved from reference TRBV30 and TRBJ2-1, is SQTIHQWPATLVQPVGSPLSLECTVEGTSNPNLYWYRQAAGRGLQLLFYSVGIGQISSEVPQNLSASRPQDRQFILSSKKLLLSDSGFYLCAWGTGGNEQFFGPGTRLTVL.

The chain carries TRBV7-2 and TRBJ1-3, with 7 bases fitting TRBD1. Germline V gives CDR1 SGHTA, CDR2 FQGNSA. The CDR3 consists of 15 residues. With V trimmed by 4 bases and J by 4 bases, 7 bases remained unmatched. The CDR3 DNA follows: TGTGCCAGCAGCTGGAGGGGGCGCCGGGGAAACACCATATATTTT. It translates to CASSWRGRRGNTIYF.

There are a few counts of this clone. The chain recombines TRBV7-2 with TRBJ2-1, with 7 bases fitting TRBD1. V lost 5 bases and J lost 8; bases outside the gene matches: 9. Germline CDR1 reads SGHTA; CDR2 reads FQGNSA. This CDR3 comprises 14 residues. The CDR3 nucleotides read TGTGCCAGCAGCCCCTGGACAGGTACCTATGAGCAGTTCTTC. The encoded protein is CASSPWTGTYEQFF.

The chain recombines TRBV5-6 with TRBJ2-7, with 8 nucleotides matching TRBD1. V was pared by 6 bases and J by 3 bases, with 5 bases of the junction left unmatched. This CDR3 is 13 amino acids long. Germline CDR1 SGHDT, CDR2 YYEEEE. The CDR3 sequence: CASIRQGYYEQYF. Written as DNA, the CDR3 is TGTGCCAGCATCCGACAGGGGTACTACGAGCAGTACTTC.

The sample holds a few counts of this clone. J is TRBJ2-7 and V is TRBV29-1; 9 nucleotides agree with TRBD1. The V gene end was trimmed by 7 bases and the J gene end by 1 base; junction bases not matched to a gene: 5. Germline-derived CDR1 and CDR2 are SQVTM and ANQGSEA. CDR3 length: 13 residues. CDR3 sequence reads: CSARDRVSYEQYF. The CDR3 bases are TGCAGCGCACGGGACAGGGTTTCCTACGAGCAGTACTTC.

The chain has TRBV7-9 and TRBJ1-2; 9 nucleotides align to TRBD1. V was pared by 1 base and J by 1 base, with 1 base of the junction left unmatched. Germline values: CDR1 SEHNR, CDR2 FQNEAQ (reference sequence). The CDR3 extends over 15 amino acids. CDR3 sequence reads: CASSLEDRGNYGYTF. The CDR3 DNA is TGTGCCAGCAGCTTAGAGGACAGGGGTAACTATGGCTACACCTTC.

The V and J genes are TRBV7-8 and TRBJ2-7, with 13 bases fitting TRBD2. This CDR3 has 16 amino acids. V shed 4 bases and J 2 bases; nucleotides not matched to a gene: 5. Germline CDR1 and CDR2: SGHVS and FQNEAQ. The CDR3 bases are TGTGCCAGCAGCTCCGGGACTAGCGGGGCGGCCTACGAGCAGTACTTC. This codes for CASSSGTSGAAYEQYF.

V gene TRBV6-5 combines with J gene TRBJ2-7; 8 bases are shared with TRBD2. The trim removed 3 bases at V and 6 bases at J, leaving 7 bases unmatched. The CDR3 consists of 14 residues. Per germline, CDR1 MNHEY and CDR2 SVGAGI. In nucleotides, the CDR3 is TGTGCCAGCAGTTATAAAGCGGGGGTAGGCGAGCAGTACTTC. Residues: CASSYKAGVGEQYF.

The chain recombines TRBV6-1 with TRBJ2-7; 9 nucleotides align to TRBD2. Unmatched junction bases numbered 5, after V lost 5 bases and J lost 0 bases. This CDR3 comprises 15 residues. The germline V gene has CDR1 MNHNS and CDR2 SASEGT. Here the CDR3 DNA reads TGTGCCAGCAGTACTCTAGCGGGGAGCTCCTACGAGCAGTACTTC. It is translated as CASSTLAGSSYEQYF.

The chain is built from TRBV27 and TRBJ2-2; D ambiguous. CDR1 and CDR2 from the germline V gene are MNHEY and SMNVEV (reference sequence). Trimming left V 4 bases short and J 1 base short, with 7 bases between. The CDR3 totals 14 residues. CDR3 loop: CASSSNRNTGELFF. The CDR3 DNA sequence: TGTGCCAGCAGTTCCAACAGGAACACCGGGGAGCTGTTTTTT.

The chain uses TRBV27 and TRBJ2-2, with 11 positions matching TRBD2. Germline trimming cut 6 bases from V and 7 bases from J; bases unmatched to any gene: 13. Germline CDR1 and CDR2: MNHEY and SMNVEV (reference sequence). The CDR3 runs 17 residues. The CDR3 sequence: CASRPILAGALGGELFF. For the CDR3, the DNA is TGTGCCAGCAGGCCTATACTAGCGGGGGCGCTGGGCGGGGAGCTGTTTTTT.

This chain links TRBV10-3 with TRBJ1-6; D perhaps matches TRBD1 (6 bases). V dropped 10 bases and J dropped 8 bases, with 21 bases sitting between them. This CDR3 contains 15 residues. The germline gives CDR1 ENHRY, CDR2 SYGVKD. DNA of the CDR3: TGTGCCACCCAGGAGGAGGGGGGGAATTATTCACCCCTCCACTTT. Amino acids: CATQEEGGNYSPLHF.

The chain's CDR3 is CASSPTGVRGNTIYF. The DNA for the CDR3 is TGTGCCAGCAGTCCAACAGGGGTACGTGGAAACACCATATATTTT. V usage is TRBV27 and J usage is TRBJ1-3; 7 bases are a match to TRBD1. In germline, CDR1 is MNHEY, CDR2 SMNVEV (reference sequence). V shed 5 bases and J 3 bases; nucleotides not matched to a gene: 7. This CDR3 comprises 15 residues.

The rearrangement uses TRBV6-5 and TRBJ1-5; tentative D call: TRBD1 (6 bases). This CDR3 comprises 14 residues. Trimming took off 5 bases at V and 9 bases at J, with 17 bases between the two ends. In germline, CDR1 is MNHEY, CDR2 SVGAGI. CDR3 protein: CASSDLTGPRPQHF. CDR3 nucleotides: TGTGCCAGCAGTGACCTGACAGGTCCTAGGCCCCAGCATTTT.

The J gene is TRBJ1-4, the V gene TRBV13; D gene ambiguous. V was trimmed by 6 bases and J by 2 bases, leaving 4 bases between them. CDR3 size: 12 residues. The germline gives CDR1 PRHDT, CDR2 FYEKMQ (reference sequence). CDR3 sequence: CASRLTNEKLFF. The CDR3 region has the DNA TGTGCCAGCAGACTTACTAATGAAAAACTGTTTTTT.

The rearrangement uses TRBV5-1 and TRBJ1-2; a possible D gene is TRBD1 (6 bases). Trimming took 3 bases from V and 0 from J, leaving 9 bases between them. This CDR3 is 14 amino acids long. The V gene's germline CDR1 is SGHRS and CDR2 YFSETQ. CDR3 residues: CASSSHRANYGYTF. The DNA of the CDR3 is TGCGCCAGCAGCTCGCACAGGGCTAACTATGGCTACACCTTC.

The chain has TRBV6-1 and TRBJ1-2, with 9 bases identical to TRBD1. CDR3 length equals 15 residues. Germline V gene sequence: CDR1 MNHNS, CDR2 SASEGT. J lost 8 bases, V lost 8 bases, and 15 bases had no gene match. The CDR3 loop is CASPTPGTGMGGYTF. The CDR3 nucleotides read TGTGCCAGCCCGACCCCCGGGACAGGGATGGGCGGCTACACCTTC.

V is TRBV4-2 and J is TRBJ2-4; TRBD1 might be the D (5 bases). Germline-derived CDR1 and CDR2 are LGHNA and YNFKEQ. V was cut by 0 bases and J by 7 bases, with 16 bases left in between. The CDR3 spans 16 residues. CDR3 amino acids: CASSQDGQGVFNIQYF. The DNA for the CDR3 is TGTGCCAGCAGCCAAGACGGGCAGGGCGTCTTCAACATTCAGTACTTC.

The chain has TRBV7-9 and TRBJ2-7; weak D call: TRBD1 (6 bases). The CDR3 has 14 amino acids. V was trimmed by 5 bases and J by 5 bases, leaving 16 bases between them. Germline V lookup: CDR1 SEHNR, CDR2 FQNEAQ (reference sequence). The CDR3, as DNA: TGTGCCAGCAGCCGAGAGGGGGAAGCGAACGAGCAGTACTTC. Translation: CASSREGEANEQYF. Combining the CDR3 with reference TRBV7-9 and TRBJ2-7 gives the whole variable domain DTGVSQNPRHKITKRGQNVTFRCDPISEHNRLYWYRQTLGQGPEFLTYFQNEAQLEKSRLLSDRFSAERPKGSFSTLEIQRTEQGDSAMYLCASSREGEANEQYFGPGTRLTVT.

This sequence joins TRBV5-1 and TRBJ2-5; a possible D gene is TRBD1 (5 bases). This CDR3 has 15 amino acids. Trimming took off 0 bases at V and 3 bases at J, with 12 bases between the two ends. The germline V gene has CDR1 SGHRS and CDR2 YFSETQ. The CDR3 loop reads CASSLEVGAEETQYF. The CDR3 bases are TGCGCCAGCAGCTTGGAGGTAGGGGCTGAAGAGACCCAGTACTTC.

The V gene is TRBV7-6, the J gene TRBJ1-1; D remains unclear. This CDR3 is built from 19 residues. Trimming took off 2 bases at V and 0 bases at J, with 22 bases between the two ends. Germline V gives CDR1 SGHVS, CDR2 FNYEAQ. In DNA form, the CDR3 reads TGTGCCAGCAGCTTACGCTCAGCGGGTGTCAATACCATGAACACTGAAGCTTTCTTT. Translation gives CASSLRSAGVNTMNTEAFF.

The chain employs TRBV10-3 and TRBJ1-6; D perhaps matches TRBD1 (6 bases). Germline V gives CDR1 ENHRY, CDR2 SYGVKD. The V and J ends lost 11 bases and 6 bases respectively, with 14 bases between them. The CDR3 is made up of 13 amino acids. The CDR3 reads CAVHGQPNSPLHF. For the CDR3, the DNA is TGTGCCGTTCACGGACAGCCTAATTCACCCCTCCACTTT.

The J gene is TRBJ1-1, the V gene TRBV5-5; 7 bases fit TRBD1. V dropped 0 bases and J dropped 9; count of bases not matched to a gene: 2. The CDR3 covers 12 residues. Looked up from germline, CDR1 is SGHKS and CDR2 is YYEKEE (reference sequence). CDR3 DNA sequence: TGTGCCAGCAGCTTGGGACAGGGTAAAGCTTTCTTT. Its translation is CASSLGQGKAFF.

This chain links TRBV15 with TRBJ1-4; TRBD1 matches 7 bases. Per the germline V gene, CDR1 is LNHNV and CDR2 is YYDKDF (reference sequence). The V gene end was trimmed by 0 bases and the J gene end by 8 bases; junction bases not matched to a gene: 9. This CDR3 has 16 residues. CDR3 coding DNA: TGTGCCACCAGCAGAGAAATGAGGGGGCTATACGAAAAACTGTTTTTT. Its translation: CATSREMRGLYEKLFF.

The chain couples TRBV5-4 to TRBJ1-6; 8 bases align to TRBD1. Trimming removed 2 bases from V and 12 bases from J; junction bases left unmatched: 16. This CDR3 is 17 amino acids long. Looked up from germline, CDR1 is SGHNT and CDR2 is YYREEE (reference sequence). The CDR3 DNA is TGTGCCAGCAGCTTCTCGATGCAGGGGGCCTGGGCGGGACCCCTCCACTTT. Its protein is CASSFSMQGAWAGPLHF. Together with reference TRBV5-4 and TRBJ1-6, the CDR3 gives the full variable domain: ETGVTQSPTHLIKTRGQQVTLRCSSQSGHNTVSWYQQALGQGPQFIFQYYREEENGRGNFPPRFSGLQFPNYSSELNVNALELDDSALYLCASSFSMQGAWAGPLHFGNGTRLTVT.

The table lists this clone with a few counts. The rearrangement links TRBV7-3 to TRBJ1-5; D possibly corresponds to TRBD1 (6 bases). This CDR3 region has 15 residues. V lost 3 bases, J lost 1 base, and 10 bases lay in between. Germline loops: CDR1 SGHTA, CDR2 FQGTGA. Here the CDR3 DNA reads TGTGCCAGCAGCTTTCCGGGACAAAGCAATCAGCCCCAGCATTTT. This gives the protein CASSFPGQSNQPQHF. The variable domain in full, with the rest retrieved from reference TRBV7-3 and TRBJ1-5, is GAGVSQTPSNKVTEKGKYVELRCDPISGHTALYWYRQSLGQGPEFLIYFQGTGAADDSGLPNDRFFAVRPEGSVSTLKIQRTERGDSAVYLCASSFPGQSNQPQHFGDGTRLSIL.

The V and J genes are TRBV11-3 and TRBJ2-5; no firm D call. The J call is doubtful: the DNA matches TRBJ2-7 better. This CDR3 is 12 amino acids long. Germline V gene sequence: CDR1 SGHNT, CDR2 YENEEA. CDR3 sequence: CASSPNDYEQYF. CDR3 in DNA: TGTGCCAGCAGCCCCAACGACTACGAGCAGTACTTC.

In nucleotides, the CDR3 is TGTGCCAGCAGCATTGGTAGTGGCACAGATACGCAGTATTTT. Amino acid sequence: CASSIGSGTDTQYF. The chain links TRBV9 to TRBJ2-3, with unresolved D. Germline values: CDR1 SGDLS, CDR2 YYNGEE. The V and J ends lost 4 bases and 1 base respectively, with 10 bases between them. This CDR3 is built from 14 residues.